These 5 T cell receptor beta chains share one sample of origin, sequenced in a study of blood T cells in healthy people across ages. The second PCR ran roughly 7 to 12 cycles with a sample-barcoded 5' primer and J-beta primers. TCRdb used MiXCR to reprocess the 5' RACE reads, holding one entry per CDR3 protein. The sample yields around 1,600,000 distinct CDR3 sequences, roughly two fifths seen once. Sequenced: blood. The receptor source for this set is a woman between 18 and 29 years old in good health.

V usage is TRBV7-3 and J usage is TRBJ1-2; 8 positions agree with TRBD1. The V gene end was trimmed by 5 bases and the J gene end by 0 bases; junction bases not matched to a gene: 5. The CDR3 has 15 amino acids. Germline V gene data show CDR1 as SGHTA and CDR2 as FQGTGA. CDR3 nucleotides: TGTGCCAGCAGCCCTGGGACAGGAACTAACTATGGCTACACCTTC. Amino acid sequence: CASSPGTGTNYGYTF.

This clonotype was found a few times. The chain links TRBV7-2 to TRBJ2-1; 14 nucleotides align to TRBD2. Germline V gene data show CDR1 as SGHTA and CDR2 as FQGNSA. This CDR3 has 15 residues. J lost 7 bases, V lost 6 bases, and 5 bases had no gene match. CDR3 in DNA: TGTGCCAGCAGGAGACTAGCGGGGGGGCAAAATGAGCAGTTCTTC. Its protein product is CASRRLAGGQNEQFF.

This clonotype has just a few counts. This chain links TRBV29-1 with TRBJ2-7; tentatively, D is TRBD1 (5 bases). The end of the DNA is better explained by TRBJ2-5, so the J call may be wrong. The CDR3 loop spans 11 amino acids. The germline gives CDR1 SQVTM, CDR2 ANQGSEA. The CDR3 DNA is TGCAGCGGAGTGGACATATGGACCCAGTACTTC. This codes for CSGVDIWTQYF.

The rearrangement uses TRBV7-6 and TRBJ2-7; no clear D. The CDR3 covers 13 residues. V gave up 3 bases and J gave up 1 base, with 7 bases separating them. Looked up from germline, CDR1 is SGHVS and CDR2 is FNYEAQ. The CDR3 is CASSFKVSYEQYF. The CDR3 nucleotides read TGTGCCAGCAGCTTTAAGGTGTCCTACGAGCAGTACTTC.

This CDR3 is CASSFQLDYNEQFF. CDR3 nucleotides: TGCGCCAGCAGCTTCCAGCTGGACTACAATGAGCAGTTCTTC. The chain carries TRBV5-1 and TRBJ2-1; D not certain. Germline loops: CDR1 SGHRS, CDR2 YFSETQ. The CDR3 is 14 residues long. V dropped 2 bases and J dropped 3 bases, with 9 bases sitting between them.